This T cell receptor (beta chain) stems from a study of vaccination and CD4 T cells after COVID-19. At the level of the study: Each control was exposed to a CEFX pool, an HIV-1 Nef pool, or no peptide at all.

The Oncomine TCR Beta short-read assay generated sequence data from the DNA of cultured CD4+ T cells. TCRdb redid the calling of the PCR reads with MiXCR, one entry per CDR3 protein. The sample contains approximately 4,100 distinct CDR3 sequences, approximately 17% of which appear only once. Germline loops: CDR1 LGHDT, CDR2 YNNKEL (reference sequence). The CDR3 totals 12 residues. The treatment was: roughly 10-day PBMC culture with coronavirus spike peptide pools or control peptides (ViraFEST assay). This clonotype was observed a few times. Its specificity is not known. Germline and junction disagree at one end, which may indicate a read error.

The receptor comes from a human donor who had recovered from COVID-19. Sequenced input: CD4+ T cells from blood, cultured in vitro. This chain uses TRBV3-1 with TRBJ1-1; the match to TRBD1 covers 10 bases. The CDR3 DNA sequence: TGTGCCAGCAGCCAAGGACAGGGGGCGTTGCTCTTT. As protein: CASSQGQGALLF.